The 6 T cell receptor beta chains given below trace back to one sample, sequenced in a study of low-dose radiotherapy and immunotherapy resistance in tumors. TRAV- and TRBV-specific primers primed first-strand cDNA, covering alpha and beta chains. The authors amplified TCRs for 20 to 25 PCR cycles with a constant-region primer and a V-primer adapter. One entry per CDR3 protein, called by TCRdb with MiXCR from the reads. This repertoire shows tens of thousands of distinct CDR3 sequences, around 27% found once; its top ten account for just over 5.5%. Time point indicated: before trial treatment. This specimen was PBMCs, taken before treatment. The receptor set was obtained from a male donor with prostate cancer.

This clonotype was seen repeatedly, ten times or more. This chain links TRBV20-1 with TRBJ2-3, with 9 nucleotides matching TRBD1. The J segment lost 4 bases and the V segment lost 6 bases, leaving 5 bases of the junction unmatched. CDR1 is DFQATT and CDR2 is SNEGSKA in the germline V gene (reference sequence). The CDR3 contains 13 residues. DNA for the CDR3: TGCAGTGCCCCGGGACAGGGTGCAGATACGCAGTATTTT. Encoded protein: CSAPGQGADTQYF.

This clonotype came up many times. The chain couples TRBV19 to TRBJ1-1, with 7 bases identical to TRBD1. The CDR3 runs 12 residues. Germline-derived CDR1 and CDR2 are LNHDA and SQIVND (reference sequence). Trimming removed 10 bases from V and 11 bases from J; junction bases left unmatched: 13. The CDR3 sequence is CATQQGVAGAFF. CDR3 nucleotides: TGTGCCACTCAGCAGGGGGTGGCGGGCGCTTTCTTT.

At least ten counts were recorded for this clonotype. J is TRBJ2-7 and V is TRBV5-1; D assignment may be TRBD1 or TRBD2 (5 bases each). Germline V gives CDR1 SGHRS, CDR2 YFSETQ. The CDR3 consists of 13 residues. V lost 4 bases and J lost 5, with 13 bases in between. The DNA for the CDR3 is TGCGCCAGCAGCCTGACGGGGCTCGACGAGCAGTACTTC. This translates into CASSLTGLDEQYF. The variable domain in full, completed from reference TRBV5-1 and TRBJ2-7, reads KAGVTQTPRYLIKTRGQQVTLSCSPISGHRSVSWYQQTPGQGLQFLFEYFSETQRNKGNFPGRFSGRQFSNSRSEMNVSTLELGDSALYLCASSLTGLDEQYFGPGTRLTVT.

This clonotype was seen at least ten times. The V gene is TRBV7-6, the J gene TRBJ1-5; a possible D gene is TRBD1 (5 bases). This CDR3 has 17 amino acids. V lost 1 base, J lost 2 bases, and 15 bases lay in between. The germline CDR1 and CDR2 sequences are SGHVS and FNYEAQ. CDR3 in amino acids: CASSLEGGRGGNQPQHF. CDR3 nucleotides: TGTGCCAGCAGCTTAGAGGGTGGGCGGGGCGGCAATCAGCCCCAGCATTTT.

The rearrangement links TRBV13 to TRBJ1-3; the D gene is possibly TRBD1 (5 bases). V was trimmed by 5 bases and J by 3 bases, leaving 14 bases between them. This CDR3 comprises 15 residues. Germline V lookup: CDR1 PRHDT, CDR2 FYEKMQ (reference sequence). The CDR3, as DNA: TGTGCCAGCAGCGAGAGGAGGGGTTTTGGAAACACCATATATTTT. As protein: CASSERRGFGNTIYF.

This clonotype was seen many times. This chain joins TRBV5-1 and TRBJ2-2; possible D gene TRBD1, 6 bases. V was pared by 3 bases and J by 0 bases, with 15 bases between. CDR3 length: 17 residues. The germline V gene has CDR1 SGHRS and CDR2 YFSETQ. CDR3 loop: CASSSDTRTANTGELFF. The CDR3 coding sequence is TGCGCCAGCAGCTCCGACACCCGGACAGCGAACACCGGGGAGCTGTTTTTT.